This T cell receptor (beta chain) was observed in a study of CD8+ T cells in alopecia areata. The germline V and J ends were trimmed by 2 bases and 8 bases, with 18 bases remaining between them. Germline V lookup: CDR1 MNHNS, CDR2 SASEGT. CDR3 length: 15 amino acids. Treatment specified: oral pan-JAK inhibitor, 5-10 mg twice daily. From alopecia areata patients, lesional scalp punch biopsies and peripheral blood were collected. cDNA reverse transcribed from extracted RNA served as the sequencing template. The protocol was immunoSEQ multiplex PCR, while the TCRdb copy is restricted to in-frame clones and leaves out a portion. Seen here are roughly 250,000 clones, roughly 63% observed once, and the top ten hold 0.93%.

The gene calls are TRBV6-1 and TRBJ1-2; D is perhaps TRBD1 (6 bases). The clonotype comes from a human donor with alopecia areata. The source was CD4+ T cells sorted from blood, collected around week 54, from a patient treated with tofacitinib. For the CDR3, the DNA is TGTGCCAGCAGTGAACGCGTGTTGACAGGAGGGGGCTACACCTTC. Translated, it gives CASSERVLTGGGYTF.